These 7 T cell receptor beta chains originate from one sample sequenced in a study of blood T cell repertoires in COVID-19 (dated by TCRdb to 2020 to 2021). Library preparation used the immunoSEQ multiplex PCR assay. TCRdb obtained this table from immuneACCESS and retained in-frame rearrangements with V and J assigned. These tables miss some clones; where compared with another copy, unresolved V genes account for less than half of the shortfall, and the remainder is unexplained. This sample lists hundreds of thousands of clones; 70% to 90% were detected once. Over 0.55% of the sample is held by the ten biggest clonotypes. The sequenced material came from peripheral blood. Receptors originate from a human donor in a cohort sampled during active COVID-19.

This clone was seen once. The rearrangement joins TRBV24-1 to TRBJ2-7, with D perhaps TRBD1 (6 bases). Trimming took off 8 bases at V and 7 bases at J, with 23 bases between the two ends. The CDR3 is made up of 15 amino acids. Germline V gene sequence: CDR1 KGHDR, CDR2 SFDVKD. CDR3 residues: CATIDFLAGQNEQYF. The CDR3, as DNA: TGTGCCACCATTGACTTTCTGGCCGGACAGAATGAGCAGTACTTC.

A note on this clone: The sample holds other DNA sequences that translate to the same CDR3. The V gene is TRBV19, the J gene TRBJ1-5; D not resolved. Germline values: CDR1 LNHDA, CDR2 SQIVND (reference sequence). The CDR3 has 15 amino acids. Trimming pared 2 bases from V and 0 bases from J, leaving 8 bases between. The CDR3 DNA is TGTGCCAGTAGTATAAGAGGGTATAGCAATCAGCCCCAGCATTTT. This codes for CASSIRGYSNQPQHF. Supplemented by reference TRBV19 and TRBJ1-5, the full variable domain reads DGGITQSPKYLFRKEGQNVTLSCEQNLNHDAMYWYRQDPGQGLRLIYYSQIVNDFQKGDIAEGYSVSREKKESFPLTVTSAQKNPTAFYLCASSIRGYSNQPQHFGDGTRLSIL.

The chain has TRBV12-5 and TRBJ2-1; 11 bases map to TRBD1. The V gene's germline CDR1 is LGHNT and CDR2 FRNRAP. There are 17 residues in the CDR3. Trimming cost V 2 bases and J 8 bases; bases outside gene matches: 11. The DNA of the CDR3 is TGTGCTAGTGGTTTGCGCCGTAGGGACAGGGGGAACTATGAGCAGTTCTTC. This translates into CASGLRRRDRGNYEQFF.

The chain uses TRBV19 and TRBJ1-5; D gene uncertain. V was shortened by 5 bases and J by 0 bases, with 8 bases between the two germline ends. The CDR3 has 14 residues. Germline V gene sequence: CDR1 LNHDA, CDR2 SQIVND (reference sequence). CDR3 DNA: TGTGCCAGTAGTCCTCACTATAGCAATCAGCCCCAGCATTTT. Protein sequence: CASSPHYSNQPQHF.

The chain joins TRBV7-5 to TRBJ2-1; no check of the table's D call, TRBD2, against the DNA was made. TRBV7-5 is recorded as a pseudogene. The CDR3 sequence is 14 residues long. CDR3 residues: CVRSDGLAGTFWFF. In DNA, the CDR3 is TGTGTCAGAAGCGATGGACTAGCGGGTACTTTCTGGTTCTTC.

The chain has TRBV10-1 and TRBJ1-1; D is unclear. The germline V gene has CDR1 WNHNN and CDR2 SYGVQD (reference sequence). The CDR3 has 14 residues. The V and J ends lost 7 bases and 3 bases respectively, with 15 bases between them. The CDR3 DNA follows: TGCGCCAGCAAGTCGAGGGTGGAGGACACTGAAGCTTTCTTT. As protein: CASKSRVEDTEAFF.

The chain uses TRBV6-4 and TRBJ1-1; D gene unclear. The V gene lost 8 bases and the J gene lost 2 bases, with 15 bases spanning the gap. The germline V gene has CDR1 MRHNA and CDR2 SNTAGT. CDR3 length equals 14 residues. CDR3 bases: TGTGCCAGCTGTAGATACCCGCAAAACACTGAAGCTTTCTTT. Its translation: CASCRYPQNTEAFF.